A selection of T cell receptor beta chains follows, all from one sample in a study of cytomegalovirus exposure and HLA in healthy donors. The data were produced by immunoSEQ multiplex PCR, yet TCRdb's version contains in-frame clones alone and is incomplete. This table lists 200,000 to 250,000 clones. The sequencing input was PBMCs. The receptors shown here come from a woman in her twenties or thirties in good health and CMV-seropositive. Each CDR3 is given with its conserved first and last residue. A D gene is named only where the DNA matches it firmly.

v_call,d_call,j_call,cdr3_nt,cdr3_aa
TRBV11-3,NA,TRBJ2-1,TGTGCCAGCAGCTCCTCGCGACAGGACCCCTACAATGAGCAGTTCTTC,CASSSSRQDPYNEQFF
TRBV5-1,NA,TRBJ1-1,TGCGCCAGCAGCTTGGCCGGTGGGAGTGCTGAAGCTTTCTTT,CASSLAGGSAEAFF
TRBV6-6,NA,TRBJ1-2,TGTGCCAGCAGTTACTCGAACAGGGCCTATGGCTACACCTTC,CASSYSNRAYGYTF
TRBV7-8,NA,TRBJ2-7,TGTGCCAGCAGCTCAAGACCAGGGATCACCTACGAGCAGTACTTC,CASSSRPGITYEQYF
TRBV10-1,TRBD2,TRBJ2-3,TGCGCCAGCAACCAGGGACTAGCGGGGACCACAGATACGCAGTATTTT,CASNQGLAGTTDTQYF
TRBV9,NA,TRBJ2-1,TGTGCCAGCAGCGTAGCAGCGAGCTCCTACAATGAGCAGTTCTTC,CASSVAASSYNEQFF
TRBV20-1,NA,TRBJ2-5,TGCAGTGCTAGGGGAGCGGAGACCCAGTACTTC,CSARGAETQYF
TRBV10-1,TRBD1,TRBJ1-1,TGCGCCAGCAGTGGACAGGGGGCTGAAGCTTTCTTT,CASSGQGAEAFF
TRBV6-5,TRBD2,TRBJ2-1,TGTGCCAGCAGTCTGGGACTAGTCAACGAGCAGTTCTTC,CASSLGLVNEQFF
TRBV6-5,TRBD1,TRBJ1-3,TGTGCCAGCAGTTACTCGATTTCGGACAGGGGTTACACCATATATTTT,CASSYSISDRGYTIYF
TRBV20-1,NA,TRBJ1-1,TGCAGTGCCGGGATAAACACTGAAGCTTTCTTT,CSAGINTEAFF
TRBV5-1,TRBD1,TRBJ2-7,TGCGCCAGCAGCTTAGGGACAGGGGGCGTTTCCGAGCAGTACTTC,CASSLGTGGVSEQYF
TRBV6-5,TRBD1,TRBJ1-1,TGTGCCAGCAGTTACGGACAGGGGTTATTGAACACTGAAGCTTTCTTT,CASSYGQGLLNTEAFF
TRBV10-3,NA,TRBJ1-3,TGTGCCATCAGCGGGGACTCTGGAAACACCATATATTTT,CAISGDSGNTIYF
TRBV30,TRBD1,TRBJ1-2,TGTGCCTGGAGGGCAGGGGGCTCGGGGGGCTACACCTTC,CAWRAGGSGGYTF
TRBV18,TRBD2,TRBJ2-1,TGTGCCAGCTCACTGGGACTAGGAGGGAATGAGCAGTTCTTC,CASSLGLGGNEQFF
TRBV29-1,TRBD1,TRBJ1-4,TGCAGCGGGGGACAGGGAGAAAAACTGTTTTTT,CSGGQGEKLFF
TRBV6-5,NA,TRBJ1-2,TGTGCCAGCAGTTCGTTCTCTAGTGGCTACACCTTC,CASSSFSSGYTF
TRBV6-5,NA,TRBJ2-2,TGTGCCAGCAGTGAAGGGGGGGCGTACGGGGAGCTGTTTTTT,CASSEGGAYGELFF
TRBV6-1,TRBD1,TRBJ1-2,TGTGCCAGCAGTGAAAAGGGGCCAGGGGGCAGCTTCTCGTCTTCCTATGGCTACACCTTC,CASSEKGPGGSFSSSYGYTF
TRBV15,NA,TRBJ2-3,TGTGCCACCAGCAGAGTTCCTTCTTCGGATACGCAGTATTTT,CATSRVPSSDTQYF
TRBV6-5,NA,TRBJ1-1,TGTGCCAGCAGTTACTCGAGGCGGGACACTGAAGCTTTCTTT,CASSYSRRDTEAFF
TRBV5-5,NA,TRBJ1-3,TGTGCCAGCAGCTCACCAGTGAACTCTGGAAACACCATATATTTT,CASSSPVNSGNTIYF
TRBV27,NA,TRBJ1-2,TGTGCCAGCAGTTTATTGGGCAGCTATGGCTACACCTTC,CASSLLGSYGYTF